This TCR beta chain appears in the sequencing data of a study of blood T cells in healthy people across ages. Sample-barcoded 5' priming and a J-beta primer mix drove a second PCR of roughly 6 to 12 cycles. One entry per CDR3 protein, called by TCRdb with MiXCR from the 5' RACE reads. The sample lists 800,000 to 950,000 distinct CDR3 sequences, about 29% seen once, with around 9.6% in the top ten. Donation came from healthy Caucasian individuals in Russia who were aged about 6 to 95. Per germline, CDR1 SGDLS and CDR2 YYNGEE. Trimming took off 0 bases at V and 0 bases at J, with 9 bases between the two ends. The CDR3 loop spans 15 amino acids. This sample also belongs to another study, concerning T cells of mothers and their children. This second study says: The donors comprised a handful of children and their three healthy Caucasian mothers. Whether related or unrelated, pairs show similar shaping of TCR recombination output by thymic selection. Related mother-child pairs showed slightly, non-significantly higher overlap than unrelated pairs.

J is TRBJ2-5 and V is TRBV9; D perhaps matches TRBD2 (6 bases). Source material: blood. This TCR derives from a woman aged 40 to 50 in good health. CDR3 amino acids: CASSVAGVNQETQYF. The CDR3 DNA sequence: TGTGCCAGCAGCGTAGCGGGGGTAAACCAAGAGACCCAGTACTTC.